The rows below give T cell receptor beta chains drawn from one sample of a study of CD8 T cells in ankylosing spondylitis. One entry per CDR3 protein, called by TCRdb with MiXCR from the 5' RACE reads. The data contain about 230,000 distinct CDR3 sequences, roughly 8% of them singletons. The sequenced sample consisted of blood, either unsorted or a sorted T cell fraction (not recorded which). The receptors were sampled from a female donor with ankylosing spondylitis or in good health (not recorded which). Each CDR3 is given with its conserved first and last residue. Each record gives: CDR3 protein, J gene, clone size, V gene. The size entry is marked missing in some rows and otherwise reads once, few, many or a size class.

CDR3 protein: CASSLGRRGEQYF; J gene: TRBJ2-7; clone size: many; V gene: TRBV3-1
CDR3 protein: CASSDRLPGLSLNEQFF; J gene: TRBJ2-1; clone size: few; V gene: TRBV6-1
CDR3 protein: CASSLGTVSGELFF; J gene: TRBJ2-2; clone size: many; V gene: TRBV5-1
CDR3 protein: CASSETGVTPEAFF; J gene: TRBJ1-1; clone size: many; V gene: TRBV6-1
CDR3 protein: CASSLSGGVNTGELFF; J gene: TRBJ2-2; clone size: few; V gene: TRBV7-2
CDR3 protein: CASSITSGQETQYF; J gene: TRBJ2-5; clone size: many; V gene: TRBV7-9
CDR3 protein: CASSHPGLEQYF; J gene: TRBJ2-7; clone size: many; V gene: TRBV3-1
CDR3 protein: CASSRGLQGSTDTQYF; J gene: TRBJ2-3; clone size: -; V gene: TRBV5-5
CDR3 protein: CASSQGRKREQFF; J gene: TRBJ2-1; clone size: many; V gene: TRBV3-1
CDR3 protein: CASSLKGATEAFF; J gene: TRBJ1-1; clone size: many; V gene: TRBV28
CDR3 protein: CASNRDRSNYGYTF; J gene: TRBJ1-2; clone size: few; V gene: TRBV3-1
CDR3 protein: CASRRDYADTQYF; J gene: TRBJ2-3; clone size: many; V gene: TRBV5-1
CDR3 protein: CASSGGSVPGSYNEQFF; J gene: TRBJ2-1; clone size: many; V gene: TRBV12-3/TRBV12-4
CDR3 protein: CASSTLGTASYEQYF; J gene: TRBJ2-7; clone size: many; V gene: TRBV28
CDR3 protein: CASCLEVGQGRIEEDTQYF; J gene: TRBJ2-3; clone size: few; V gene: TRBV12-3/TRBV12-4
CDR3 protein: CASSPGTRRKDEQYF; J gene: TRBJ2-7; clone size: few; V gene: TRBV7-9
CDR3 protein: CSVVQGGDYGYTF; J gene: TRBJ1-2; clone size: many; V gene: TRBV29-1
CDR3 protein: CASSLEQGRTGELFF; J gene: TRBJ2-2; clone size: many; V gene: TRBV5-1
CDR3 protein: CASSYRGGETQYF; J gene: TRBJ2-5; clone size: few; V gene: TRBV6-6
CDR3 protein: CSAADRGGRQPQHF; J gene: TRBJ1-5; clone size: many; V gene: TRBV20-1
CDR3 protein: CASSLDTGAYEQYF; J gene: TRBJ2-7; clone size: many; V gene: TRBV11-2